These 3 T cell receptor beta chains were all obtained from the same sample, sequenced in a study of T cell responses to AZD1222 COVID-19 vaccine. Only in-frame clones appear in the TCRdb table, and some are missing; sequencing was by immunoSEQ multiplex PCR. The sample shows over 85,000 clones, 86% of them seen only once. The sequences come from peripheral blood, collected on day 0 of AZD1222 vaccination. The receptors were sampled from an adult in good health.

In nucleotides, the CDR3 is TGTGCCAGCAGCTTAGCGGGGGGAGAGACCCAGTACTTC. Translation gives CASSLAGGETQYF. This chain links TRBV7-9 with TRBJ2-5; possibly TRBD2 for D (6 bases). The CDR3 contains 13 residues. The germline V gene encodes CDR1 SEHNR and CDR2 FQNEAQ (reference sequence). Trimming stripped 0 bases from V and 4 bases from J, with 6 bases between.

The CDR3 DNA is TGTGCCAGCAGTGAATTTGGGGGAAACTATGGCTACACCTTC. Translation: CASSEFGGNYGYTF. The chain links TRBV25-1 to TRBJ1-2; TRBD1 is a possible D gene (5 bases). Germline values: CDR1 MGHDK, CDR2 SYGVNS. The CDR3 has 14 amino acids. The ends were cut back, 1 base at V and 2 bases at J, with 8 bases in the middle.

V usage is TRBV28 and J usage is TRBJ1-6; D unclear. Trimming stripped 1 base from V and 8 bases from J, with 6 bases between. The CDR3 sequence is 13 residues long. CDR1 is MDHEN, CDR2 SYDVKM, per germline. CDR3: CASSLFQDSPLHF. CDR3 coding DNA: TGTGCCAGCAGTTTATTCCAGGATTCACCCCTCCACTTT. Based on the CDR3 plus reference TRBV28 and TRBJ1-6, the full variable domain is DVKVTQSSRYLVKRTGEKVFLECVQDMDHENMFWYRQDPGLGLRLIYFSYDVKMKEKGDIPEGYSVSREKKERFSLILESASTNQTSMYLCASSLFQDSPLHFGNGTRLTVT.